This record looks at one T cell receptor beta chain sequence and its context. The sample belongs to a study of T cell responses to AZD1222 COVID-19 vaccine. Assay used: immunoSEQ multiplex PCR; TCRdb lists only in-frame clones, some missing. The table lists approximately 140,000 clones, approximately 94% of them singletons. The CDR3 contains 15 residues. Looked up from germline, CDR1 is MNHEY and CDR2 is SVGAGI. Trimming pared 6 bases from V and 2 bases from J, leaving 16 bases between. The source is an adult in good health. The chain has TRBV6-5 and TRBJ2-5; a weak D match, TRBD1 (5 bases). Sequencing used peripheral blood, obtained on day 0 of AZD1222 vaccination. The CDR3 loop is CASSSFHRLQETQYF. In DNA form, the CDR3 reads TGTGCCAGCAGCTCCTTCCACAGGTTACAAGAGACCCAGTACTTC.